This T cell receptor beta chain is from a study of T cell responses to AZD1222 COVID-19 vaccine. This clone appeared once. Generated by immunoSEQ multiplex PCR, the TCRdb table keeps only in-frame clones and is missing some. The sample holds 150,000 to 200,000 clones, approximately 92% seen once. This sample comprised peripheral blood, obtained on day 0 of AZD1222 vaccination. The TCR sequence derives from an adult in good health.

In nucleotides, the CDR3 is TGTGCCATCAGTGAGTCAGGGAACTCACCCCTCCACTTT. This gives the protein CAISESGNSPLHF. The chain links TRBV10-3 to TRBJ1-6; D not certain. CDR3 size: 13 residues. Trimming took off 0 bases at V and 10 bases at J, with 7 bases between the two ends. Germline lookup yields CDR1 ENHRY and CDR2 SYGVKD.